A single T cell receptor beta chain is shown here with its context. Amplification of TCR beta CDR3 regions used RNA transcripts. In the first round, RT-PCR was carried out with HTBI primers, and a multiplex PCR formed the second round. TCRdb reanalysed the multiplex PCR reads using MiXCR and keeps one entry per CDR3 protein. The sample includes around 470,000 distinct CDR3 sequences, over 13% seen only once; the top ten take roughly 9.8%. V was pared by 4 bases and J by 4 bases, with 5 bases of the junction left unmatched. Germline V gene sequence: CDR1 SGHAT, CDR2 FQNNGV. This CDR3 is built from 16 residues. This record belongs to a study of Graves' ophthalmopathy and Graves' hyperthyroidism.

The material sequenced was blood. This TCR derives from a woman aged 25 to 39 with Graves' ophthalmopathy. V usage is TRBV11-2 and J usage is TRBJ2-5, with TRBD2 matching 14 bases. CDR3 coding DNA: TGTGCCAGCAGCTCTTCCGGACTAGCGGGGGGAGAGACCCAGTACTTC. It translates to CASSSSGLAGGETQYF.